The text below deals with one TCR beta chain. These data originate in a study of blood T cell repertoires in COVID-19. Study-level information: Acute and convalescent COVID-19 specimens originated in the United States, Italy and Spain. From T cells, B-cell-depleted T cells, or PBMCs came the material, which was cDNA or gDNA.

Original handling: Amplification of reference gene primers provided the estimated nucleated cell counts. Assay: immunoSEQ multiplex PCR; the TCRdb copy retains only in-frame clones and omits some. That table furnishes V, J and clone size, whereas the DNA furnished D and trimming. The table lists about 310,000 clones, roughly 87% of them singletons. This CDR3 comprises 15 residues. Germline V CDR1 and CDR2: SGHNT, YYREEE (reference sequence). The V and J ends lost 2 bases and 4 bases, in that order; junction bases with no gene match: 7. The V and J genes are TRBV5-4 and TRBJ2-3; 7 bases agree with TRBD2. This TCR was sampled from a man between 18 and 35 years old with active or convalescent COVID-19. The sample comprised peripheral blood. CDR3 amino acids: CASSFRAGSSDTQYF. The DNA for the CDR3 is TGTGCCAGCAGCTTCCGAGCGGGGAGTTCAGATACGCAGTATTTT.